This entry describes one TCR beta chain. No antigen is known for it. This record belongs to a study of shared clonotypes between healthy human individuals. Study details: With ages of 18 to 49, the donors were two women and three men. Study conclusions and caveats: The generation probabilities recorded for non-shared clonotypes fell below those of clonotypes shared by all four donors.

CD45RO-negative cells were positively selected for CCR7, leaving out terminally differentiated effector memory CD45RA+ cells. Between the trimmed V and J ends, which lost 2 bases and 7 bases, there was a span of 17 bases. The germline V gene has CDR1 SNHLY and CDR2 FYNNEI. CDR3 length equals 15 residues. Profiled with immunoSEQ multiplex PCR; TCRdb holds only in-frame clones, not every one. The table records 1.5 million to 2.5 million clones, about 95% of them present only once. The chain combines TRBV2 with TRBJ1-1; D gene ambiguous. The TCR was taken from a man younger than 35 in good health. Sequenced material: naive CD8+ T cells sorted from blood. In DNA form, the CDR3 reads TGTGCCAGCAGTGAATCGTCTCCGGGGAGACATGAAGCTTTCTTT. Residues: CASSESSPGRHEAFF.